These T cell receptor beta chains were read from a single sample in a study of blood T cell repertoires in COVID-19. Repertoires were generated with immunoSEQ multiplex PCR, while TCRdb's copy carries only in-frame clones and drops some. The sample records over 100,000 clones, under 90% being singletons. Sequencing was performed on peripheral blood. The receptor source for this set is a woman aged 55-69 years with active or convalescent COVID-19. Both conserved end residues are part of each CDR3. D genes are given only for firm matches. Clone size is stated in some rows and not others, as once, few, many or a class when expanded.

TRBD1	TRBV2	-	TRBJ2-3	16	CASSLPGQISTDTQYF	TGTGCCAGCAGTCTACCGGGACAGATTAGCACAGATACGCAGTATTTT
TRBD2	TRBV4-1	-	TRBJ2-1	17	CASSQDSLLAGGGEQFF	TGCGCCAGCAGCCAAGATTCTCTCTTAGCGGGGGGAGGTGAGCAGTTCTTC
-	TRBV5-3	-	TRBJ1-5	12	CASRVLNQPQHF	TGTGCCAGCCGGGTCCTCAATCAGCCCCAGCATTTT
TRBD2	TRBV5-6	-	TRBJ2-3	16	CASSLNSGGAADTQYF	TGTGCCAGCAGCCTGAATAGCGGGGGGGCCGCGGATACGCAGTATTTT
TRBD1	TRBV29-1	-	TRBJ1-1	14	CSAPGQGTGTEAFF	TGCAGCGCGCCGGGACAGGGGACCGGCACTGAAGCTTTCTTT
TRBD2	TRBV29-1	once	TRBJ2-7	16	CSVEVVEREWSHEQYF	TGCAGCGTTGAAGTCGTCGAGCGGGAGTGGTCCCACGAGCAGTACTTC
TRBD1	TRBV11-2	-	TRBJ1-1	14	CASTSDRFNTEAFF	TGTGCCAGCACCTCGGACAGGTTCAACACTGAAGCTTTCTTT
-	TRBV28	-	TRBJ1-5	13	CASTSGGNQPQHF	TGTGCCAGCACCTCGGGAGGGAATCAGCCCCAGCATTTT
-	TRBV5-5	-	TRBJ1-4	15	CASSFLQGSNEKLFF	TGTGCCAGCAGCTTCTTACAGGGATCTAATGAAAAACTGTTTTTT
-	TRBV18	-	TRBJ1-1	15	CASSPQQVMNTEAFF	TGTGCCAGCTCACCTCAACAGGTGATGAACACTGAAGCTTTCTTT
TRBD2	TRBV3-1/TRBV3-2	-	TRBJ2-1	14	CASSSVGGMEEQFF	TGTGCCAGCAGCTCTGTCGGGGGGATGGAAGAGCAGTTCTTC
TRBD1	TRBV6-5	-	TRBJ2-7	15	CASSYSGTGVNEQYF	TGTGCCAGCAGTTACTCCGGGACAGGGGTCAACGAGCAGTACTTC
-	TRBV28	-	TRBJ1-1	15	CASSLTGAVNTEAFF	TGTGCCAGCAGTTTAACGGGAGCGGTGAACACTGAAGCTTTCTTT
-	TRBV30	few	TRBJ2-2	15	CAWSVQGRGTGELFF	TGTGCCTGGAGTGTACAAGGGCGCGGGACCGGGGAGCTGTTTTTT
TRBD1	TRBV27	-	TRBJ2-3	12	CASRDRTDTQYF	TGTGCCAGCAGGGACAGGACAGATACGCAGTATTTT
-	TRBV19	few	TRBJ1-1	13	CASSQTVNTEAFF	TGTGCCAGTAGCCAGACAGTGAACACTGAAGCTTTCTTT
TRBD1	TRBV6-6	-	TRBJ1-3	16	CASSIGQGSSGNTIYF	TGTGCCAGCAGTATAGGACAGGGTAGCTCTGGAAACACCATATATTTT
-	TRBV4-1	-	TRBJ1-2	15	CASSQGGGANYGYTF	TGCGCCAGCAGCCAGGGGGGTGGGGCCAACTATGGCTACACCTTC
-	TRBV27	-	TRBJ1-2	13	CASSWSEGSRYTF	TGTGCCAGCAGTTGGTCGGAAGGGAGCCGTTACACCTTC
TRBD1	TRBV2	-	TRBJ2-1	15	CASSLRDRENNEQFF	TGTGCCAGCAGTCTCCGGGACAGGGAGAACAATGAGCAGTTCTTC
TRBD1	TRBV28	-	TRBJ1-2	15	CASSLYTGTGDGYTF	TGTGCCAGCAGTTTATATACCGGGACAGGGGATGGCTACACCTTC
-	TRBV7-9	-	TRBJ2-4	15	CASSELGLDKNIQYF	TGTGCCAGCAGCGAACTAGGGTTAGACAAAAACATTCAGTACTTC
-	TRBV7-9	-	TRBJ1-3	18	CASSPWGRGGESGNTIYF	TGTGCCAGCAGCCCGTGGGGCAGGGGCGGAGAGTCTGGAAACACCATATATTTT
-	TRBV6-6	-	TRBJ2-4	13	CASRQSTQNIQYF	TGTGCCAGCAGACAGAGTACTCAAAACATTCAGTACTTC
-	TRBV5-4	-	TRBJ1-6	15	CASSGWTERNSPLHF	TGTGCCAGCAGCGGATGGACAGAAAGGAATTCACCCCTCCACTTT
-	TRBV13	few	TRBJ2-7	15	CASSGGNVRDGEQYF	TGTGCCAGCAGCGGGGGTAATGTGCGGGACGGCGAGCAGTACTTC
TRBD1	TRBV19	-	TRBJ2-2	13	CATGRGQTGELFF	TGTGCTACTGGAAGGGGGCAAACCGGGGAGCTGTTTTTT
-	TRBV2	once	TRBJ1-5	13	CASSELGSQPQHF	TGTGCCAGCAGTGAATTGGGGAGTCAGCCCCAGCATTTT
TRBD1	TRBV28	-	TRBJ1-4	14	CASSSPTGGEKLFF	TGTGCCAGCAGTTCCCCGACAGGGGGGGAAAAACTGTTTTTT